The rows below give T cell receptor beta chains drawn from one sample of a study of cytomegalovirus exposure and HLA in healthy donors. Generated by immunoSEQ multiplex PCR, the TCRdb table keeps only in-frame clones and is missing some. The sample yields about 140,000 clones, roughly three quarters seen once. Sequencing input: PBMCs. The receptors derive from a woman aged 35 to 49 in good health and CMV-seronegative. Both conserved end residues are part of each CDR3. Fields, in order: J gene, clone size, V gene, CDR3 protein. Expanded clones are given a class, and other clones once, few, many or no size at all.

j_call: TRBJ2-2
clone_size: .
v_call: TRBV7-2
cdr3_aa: CASSLAMSANTGELFF

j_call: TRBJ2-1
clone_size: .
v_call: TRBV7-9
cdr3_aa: CASSYQIDRILPYNEQFF

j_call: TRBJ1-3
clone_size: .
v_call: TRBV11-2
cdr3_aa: CASSLRGGASGNTIYF

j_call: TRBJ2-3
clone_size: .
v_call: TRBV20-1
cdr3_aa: CSASGRDTQYF

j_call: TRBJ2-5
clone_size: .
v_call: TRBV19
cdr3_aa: CASSIEGPASGSQTQYF

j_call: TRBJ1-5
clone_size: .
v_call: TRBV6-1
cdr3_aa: CASRETGTAYQPQHF

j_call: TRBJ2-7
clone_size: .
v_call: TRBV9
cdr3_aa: CASSRGGTETGEQYF

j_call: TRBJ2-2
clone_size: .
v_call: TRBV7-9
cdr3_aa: CASSQGQNPTGELFF

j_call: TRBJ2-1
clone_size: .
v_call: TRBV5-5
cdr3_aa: CASSWTGQGAYNEQFF

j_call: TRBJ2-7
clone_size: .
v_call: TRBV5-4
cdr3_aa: CASSLEFGPAGGYYEQYF

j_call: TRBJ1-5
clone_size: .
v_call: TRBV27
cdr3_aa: CASSMTGGHGPQHF

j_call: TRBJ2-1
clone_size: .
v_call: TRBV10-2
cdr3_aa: CASGQRGRYNEQFF

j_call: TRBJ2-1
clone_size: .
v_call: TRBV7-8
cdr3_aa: CASSLGGQGLVGQFF

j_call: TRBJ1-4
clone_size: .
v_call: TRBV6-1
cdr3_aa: CASSKDRNGKLFF

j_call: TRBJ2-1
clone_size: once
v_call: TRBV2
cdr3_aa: CASTVGGTGYFSEQFF

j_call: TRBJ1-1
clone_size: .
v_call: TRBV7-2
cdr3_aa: CASSLRGGENTEAFF

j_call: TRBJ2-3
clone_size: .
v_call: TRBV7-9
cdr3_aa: CASSLGGTLRDTQYF

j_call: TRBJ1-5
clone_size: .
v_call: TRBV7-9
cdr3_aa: CASSLTGIQPQHF

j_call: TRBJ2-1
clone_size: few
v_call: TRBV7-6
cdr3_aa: CASSLGGTANEQFF

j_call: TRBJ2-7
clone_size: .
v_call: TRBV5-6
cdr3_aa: CASRRKGLLLSYEQYF